This T cell receptor beta chain was found in a study of cytomegalovirus exposure and HLA in healthy donors. Regarding the study as a whole: Reported performance of the classifier showed diagnosis of cytomegalovirus status with high specificity and sensitivity. Sequencing artifact likely explains a cluster of highly shared sequence variants. Later on, a genetic analysis was performed. It linked a missense variant in DCLRE1C with V- and J-gene trimming of TCR beta.

On this clone: Its matching antigen is unknown.

The V segment lost 5 bases and the J segment 2 bases; nucleotides outside the gene matches: 5. CDR1 and CDR2 from the germline V gene are SEHNR and FQNEAQ (reference sequence). The length of the CDR3 is 15 residues. The PCR had 60 Vbeta and 13 Jbeta primers. The data were produced by immunoSEQ multiplex PCR, yet TCRdb's version contains in-frame clones alone and is incomplete. Here the sample spans 95,000 to 150,000 clones, approximately 78% being singletons. The TCR originated in a woman aged 30 to 39 in good health and CMV-seropositive. This sequence joins TRBV7-9 and TRBJ2-1; the match to TRBD2 covers 8 bases. Sample: PBMCs. CDR3 residues: CASSESGGTYNEQFF. CDR3 DNA sequence: TGTGCCAGCAGCGAAAGCGGGGGCACCTACAATGAGCAGTTCTTC.